These 14 T cell receptor beta chains were all obtained from the same sample, sequenced in a study of PD-1 blockade in classical Hodgkin lymphoma. Brentuximab vedotin exposure varied among the patients, all of whom had relapsed after autologous stem cell transplantation. Only in-frame clones appear in the TCRdb table, and some are missing; sequencing was by immunoSEQ multiplex PCR. The top ten clones hold roughly 20% of a sample with fewer than 30,000 clones, over 65% of them seen once. Sequenced here: peripheral blood mononuclear cells (PBMCs), sampled before the second cycle of nivolumab. The receptors shown here come from a human donor with classical Hodgkin lymphoma.

On this clone itself: Other DNA sequences from this sample encode an identical CDR3 as well. This chain links TRBV5-1 with TRBJ2-1; possible D gene TRBD2, 5 bases. V gave up 0 bases and J gave up 1 base, with 11 bases separating them. The CDR3 extends over 16 amino acids. CDR1 and CDR2 from the germline V gene are SGHRS and YFSETQ. CDR3 DNA sequence: TGCGCCAGCAGCTTGGGAGGGTGGGTTTCCTACAATGAGCAGTTCTTC. This translates into CASSLGGWVSYNEQFF.

The chain joins TRBV18 to TRBJ1-1; D possibly corresponds to TRBD1 (6 bases). This CDR3 has 14 amino acids. The germline gives CDR1 KGHSH, CDR2 LQKENI. The germline V and J ends were trimmed by 4 bases and 5 bases, with 14 bases remaining between them. The CDR3 protein is CASSLGGRETEAFF. CDR3 sequence (DNA): TGTGCCAGCTCACTAGGGGGGCGCGAGACTGAAGCTTTCTTT.

The chain is built from TRBV4-2 and TRBJ1-5; D unresolved. V dropped 1 base and J dropped 0 bases, with 7 bases sitting between them. This CDR3 has 15 residues. Germline assignment: CDR1 LGHNA and CDR2 YNFKEQ. Here the CDR3 DNA reads TGTGCCAGCAGCCAAGTTTTCTATAGCAATCAGCCCCAGCATTTT. Translated, it gives CASSQVFYSNQPQHF.

The chain is built from TRBV7-2 and TRBJ2-7; D may be TRBD1 or TRBD2 (5 bases each). V was trimmed by 5 bases and J by 0 bases, leaving 11 bases between them. Germline V gene lookup returns CDR1 SGHTA and CDR2 FQGNSA. The CDR3 covers 14 residues. The CDR3 coding sequence is TGTGCCAGCAGCGTGGCTGGGACCTCCTACGAGCAGTACTTC. It codes for CASSVAGTSYEQYF.

The V gene is TRBV2, the J gene TRBJ1-2; TRBD1 might be the D (5 bases). The CDR3 runs 14 residues. V was trimmed by 6 bases and J by 6 bases, leaving 17 bases between them. Germline loops: CDR1 SNHLY, CDR2 FYNNEI. The CDR3 coding sequence is TGTGCCAGCAGCCTCGTCACAGGAGGGCATGGCTACACCTTC. It specifies CASSLVTGGHGYTF.

The chain recombines TRBV11-2 with TRBJ1-3; TRBD1 might be the D (5 bases). The length of the CDR3 is 17 residues. Germline V gene lookup returns CDR1 SGHAT and CDR2 FQNNGV. V was clipped by 0 bases and J by 2 bases, with 14 bases between them. CDR3 protein: CASSLEPPGAAGNTIYF. For the CDR3, the DNA is TGTGCCAGCAGCTTAGAACCCCCTGGGGCGGCTGGAAACACCATATATTTT.

Concerning this clone: Because the CDR3 is missing its conserved closing phenylalanine or tryptophan, this is likely a read error. It is unclear where the CDR3 begins or ends on the DNA, so no DNA is shown, and the CDR3 is as TCRdb lists it. The chain employs TRBV7-2 and TRBJ2-3; the table's D call TRBD1 went unverified against the DNA. The germline V gene has CDR1 SGHTA and CDR2 FQGNSA. The CDR3 contains 12 residues when both ends are counted. This CDR3 is CASSPPHRATYH.

This clone was observed once. V gene TRBV7-9 combines with J gene TRBJ2-1; 7 bases agree with TRBD1. Germline V gene lookup returns CDR1 SEHNR and CDR2 FQNEAQ (reference sequence). There are 13 residues in the CDR3. With 1 base clipped from V and 11 bases from J, the junction kept 5 bases outside the gene matches. CDR3 region: CASSLEGAGQQFF. The CDR3 DNA reads TGTGCCAGCAGCTTAGAGGGGGCAGGTCAGCAGTTCTTC.

The chain joins TRBV6-5 to TRBJ2-7; 10 nucleotides match TRBD1. From germline, CDR1 is MNHEY and CDR2 SVGAGI. Trimming at V came to 7 bases and at J to 3 bases, leaving 6 bases not matched to a gene. The CDR3 spans 14 residues. The CDR3 DNA is TGTGCCAGCAAACGGGACAGGGGCGACTACGAGCAGTACTTC. Its protein is CASKRDRGDYEQYF.

The chain employs TRBV9 and TRBJ1-2, with TRBD1 as a possible D gene (6 bases). CDR3 length: 17 amino acids. V was trimmed by 0 bases and J by 2 bases, leaving 17 bases between them. The V gene's germline CDR1 is SGDLS and CDR2 YYNGEE. CDR3 DNA: TGTGCCAGCAGCGTAGCTACAGATGGCAGGGGAAACTATGGCTACACCTTC. Its translation: CASSVATDGRGNYGYTF. The full variable domain, with the rest looked up from reference TRBV9 and TRBJ1-2, is DSGVTQTPKHLITATGQRVTLRCSPRSGDLSVYWYQQSLDQGLQFLIQYYNGEERAKGNILERFSAQQFPDLHSELNLSSLELGDSALYFCASSVATDGRGNYGYTFGSGTRLTVV.

The rearrangement links TRBV5-1 to TRBJ2-1, with TRBD2 matching over 11 bases. The germline CDR1 and CDR2 sequences are SGHRS and YFSETQ. V dropped 1 base and J dropped 7; count of bases not matched to a gene: 7. This CDR3 is 16 amino acids long. As DNA, the CDR3 is TGCGCCAGCAGCTTGAGGCTAGCGGGGGGTGTAAATGAGCAGTTCTTC. This translates into CASSLRLAGGVNEQFF.

This chain links TRBV25-1 with TRBJ1-1, with D unclear. The ends were cut back, 3 bases at V and 1 base at J, with 12 bases in the middle. This CDR3 spans 15 amino acids. From germline, CDR1 is MGHDK and CDR2 SYGVNS. CDR3 amino acids: CASSETPPPNTEAFF. DNA of the CDR3: TGTGCCAGCAGTGAGACCCCGCCCCCGAACACTGAAGCTTTCTTT.

There are a few counts of this clone. V usage is TRBV29-1 and J usage is TRBJ2-3; a possible D gene is TRBD2 (6 bases). Germline CDR1 SQVTM, CDR2 ANQGSEA. Trimming cost V 4 bases and J 2 bases, with 19 bases left between them. There are 16 residues in the CDR3. CDR3 residues: CSVGELTGGATDTQYF. CDR3 sequence (DNA): TGCAGCGTTGGGGAGCTAACAGGCGGGGCCACAGATACGCAGTATTTT.

The genes are TRBV9 and TRBJ1-2; TRBD1 might be the D (6 bases). The germline V gene encodes CDR1 SGDLS and CDR2 YYNGEE. V dropped 3 bases and J dropped 8 bases, with 17 bases sitting between them. This CDR3 is 14 amino acids long. The CDR3 DNA reads TGTGCCAGCAGCGCCGAGGGGGTAACCCACGGCTACACCTTC. Translating gives CASSAEGVTHGYTF.